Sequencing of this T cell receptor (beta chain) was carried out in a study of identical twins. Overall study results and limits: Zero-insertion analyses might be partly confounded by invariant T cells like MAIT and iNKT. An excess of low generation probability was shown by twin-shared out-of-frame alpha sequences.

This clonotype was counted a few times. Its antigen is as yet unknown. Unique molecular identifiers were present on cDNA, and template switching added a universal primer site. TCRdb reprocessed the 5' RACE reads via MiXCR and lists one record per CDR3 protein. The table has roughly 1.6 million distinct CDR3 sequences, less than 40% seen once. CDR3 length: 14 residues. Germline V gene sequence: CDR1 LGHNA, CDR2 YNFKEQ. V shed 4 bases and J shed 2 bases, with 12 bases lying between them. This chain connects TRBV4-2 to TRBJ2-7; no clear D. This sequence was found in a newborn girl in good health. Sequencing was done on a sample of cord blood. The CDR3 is CASSLMSFAYEQYF. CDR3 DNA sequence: TGTGCCAGCAGCCTTATGAGTTTTGCCTACGAGCAGTACTTC.